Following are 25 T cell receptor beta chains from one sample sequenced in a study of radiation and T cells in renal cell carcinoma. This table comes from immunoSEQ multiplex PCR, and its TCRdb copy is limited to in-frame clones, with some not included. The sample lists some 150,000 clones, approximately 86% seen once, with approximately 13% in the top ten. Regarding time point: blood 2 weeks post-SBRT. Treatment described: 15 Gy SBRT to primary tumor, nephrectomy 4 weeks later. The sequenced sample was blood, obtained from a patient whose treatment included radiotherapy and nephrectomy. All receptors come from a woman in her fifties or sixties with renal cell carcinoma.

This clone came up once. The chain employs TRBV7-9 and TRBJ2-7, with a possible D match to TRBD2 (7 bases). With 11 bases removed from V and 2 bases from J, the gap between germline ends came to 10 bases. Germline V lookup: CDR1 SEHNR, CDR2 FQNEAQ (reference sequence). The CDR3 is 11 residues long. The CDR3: CAGGGPYEQYF. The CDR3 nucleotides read TGTGCCGGCGGGGGCCCCTACGAGCAGTACTTC. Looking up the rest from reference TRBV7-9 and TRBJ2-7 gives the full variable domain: DTGVSQNPRHKITKRGQNVTFRCDPISEHNRLYWYRQTLGQGPEFLTYFQNEAQLEKSRLLSDRFSAERPKGSFSTLEIQRTEQGDSAMYLCAGGGPYEQYFGPGTRLTVT.

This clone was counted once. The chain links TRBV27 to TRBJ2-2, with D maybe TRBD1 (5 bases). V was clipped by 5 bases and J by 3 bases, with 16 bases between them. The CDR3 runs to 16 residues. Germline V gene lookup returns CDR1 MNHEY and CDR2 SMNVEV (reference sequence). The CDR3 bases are TGTGCCAGCAGTAGCCTAGGGGCAGGATACACCGGGGAGCTGTTTTTT. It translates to CASSSLGAGYTGELFF.

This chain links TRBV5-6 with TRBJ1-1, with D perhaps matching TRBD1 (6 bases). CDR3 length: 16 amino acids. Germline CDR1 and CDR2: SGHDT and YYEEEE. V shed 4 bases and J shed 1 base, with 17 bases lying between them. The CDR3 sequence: CASSRGRGARNTEAFF. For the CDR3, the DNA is TGTGCCAGCAGCCGGGGGCGGGGGGCCCGGAACACTGAAGCTTTCTTT.

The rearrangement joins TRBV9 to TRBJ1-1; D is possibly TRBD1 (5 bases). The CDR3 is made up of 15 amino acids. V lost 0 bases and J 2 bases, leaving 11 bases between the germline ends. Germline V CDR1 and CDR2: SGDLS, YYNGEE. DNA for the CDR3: TGTGCCAGCAGCGTAGCGGGGCAACTAAACACTGAAGCTTTCTTT. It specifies CASSVAGQLNTEAFF.

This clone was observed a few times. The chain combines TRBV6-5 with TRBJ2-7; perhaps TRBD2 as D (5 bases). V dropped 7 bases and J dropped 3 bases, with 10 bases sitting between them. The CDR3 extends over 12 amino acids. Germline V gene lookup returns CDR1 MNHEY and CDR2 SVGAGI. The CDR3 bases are TGTGCCAGCACCGGGATAGACTACGAGCAGTACTTC. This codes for CASTGIDYEQYF.

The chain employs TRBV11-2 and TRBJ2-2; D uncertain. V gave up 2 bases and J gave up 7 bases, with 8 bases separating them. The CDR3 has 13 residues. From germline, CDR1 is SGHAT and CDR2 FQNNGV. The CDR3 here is CASSLIRSGELFF. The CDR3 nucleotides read TGTGCCAGCAGCTTAATCCGTAGCGGGGAGCTGTTTTTT.

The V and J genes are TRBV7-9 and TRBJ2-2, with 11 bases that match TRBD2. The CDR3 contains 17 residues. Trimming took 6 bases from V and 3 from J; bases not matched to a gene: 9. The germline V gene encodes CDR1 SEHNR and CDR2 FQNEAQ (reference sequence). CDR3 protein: CASRPLAGGRDTGELFF. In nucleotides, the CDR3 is TGTGCCAGCAGACCTCTAGCGGGGGGCCGGGACACCGGGGAGCTGTTTTTT.

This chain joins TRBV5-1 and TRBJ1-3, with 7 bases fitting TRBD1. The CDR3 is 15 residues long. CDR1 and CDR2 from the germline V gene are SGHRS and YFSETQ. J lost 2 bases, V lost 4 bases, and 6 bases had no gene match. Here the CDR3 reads CASSADRLAGNTIYF. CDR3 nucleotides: TGCGCCAGCAGCGCGGACAGGTTAGCTGGAAACACCATATATTTT.

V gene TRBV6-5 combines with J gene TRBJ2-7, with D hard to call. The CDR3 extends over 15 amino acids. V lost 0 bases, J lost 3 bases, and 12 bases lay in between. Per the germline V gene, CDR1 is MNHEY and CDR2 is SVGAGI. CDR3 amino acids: CASSYSTLGGYEQYF. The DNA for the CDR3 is TGTGCCAGCAGTTACTCGACCTTGGGCGGCTACGAGCAGTACTTC.

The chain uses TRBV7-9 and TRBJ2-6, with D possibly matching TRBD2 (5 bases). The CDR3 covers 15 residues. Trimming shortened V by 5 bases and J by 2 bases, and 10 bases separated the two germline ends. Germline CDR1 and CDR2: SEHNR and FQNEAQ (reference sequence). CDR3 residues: CASSRLRTGANVLTF. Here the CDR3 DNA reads TGTGCCAGCAGCCGACTAAGAACTGGGGCCAACGTCCTGACTTTC. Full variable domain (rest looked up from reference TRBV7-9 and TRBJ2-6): DTGVSQNPRHKITKRGQNVTFRCDPISEHNRLYWYRQTLGQGPEFLTYFQNEAQLEKSRLLSDRFSAERPKGSFSTLEIQRTEQGDSAMYLCASSRLRTGANVLTFGAGSRLTVL.

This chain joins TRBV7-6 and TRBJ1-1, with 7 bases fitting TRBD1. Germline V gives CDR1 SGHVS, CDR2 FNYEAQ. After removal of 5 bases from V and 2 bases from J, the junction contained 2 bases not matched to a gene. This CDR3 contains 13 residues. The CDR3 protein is CASSRDSNTEAFF. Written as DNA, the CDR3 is TGTGCCAGCAGCCGGGACAGCAACACTGAAGCTTTCTTT.

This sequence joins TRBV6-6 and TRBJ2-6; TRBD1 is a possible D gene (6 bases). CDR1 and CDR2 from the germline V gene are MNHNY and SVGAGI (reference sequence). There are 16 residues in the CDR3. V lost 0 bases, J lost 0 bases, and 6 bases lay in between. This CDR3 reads CASSYSTGSGANVLTF. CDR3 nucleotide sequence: TGTGCCAGCAGTTACTCGACAGGCTCTGGGGCCAACGTCCTGACTTTC.

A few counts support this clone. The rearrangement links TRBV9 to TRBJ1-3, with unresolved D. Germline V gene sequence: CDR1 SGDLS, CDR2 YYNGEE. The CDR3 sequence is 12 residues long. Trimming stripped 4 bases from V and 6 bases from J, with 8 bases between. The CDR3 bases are TGTGCCAGCAGCCCCCACCAAAACACCATATATTTT. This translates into CASSPHQNTIYF.

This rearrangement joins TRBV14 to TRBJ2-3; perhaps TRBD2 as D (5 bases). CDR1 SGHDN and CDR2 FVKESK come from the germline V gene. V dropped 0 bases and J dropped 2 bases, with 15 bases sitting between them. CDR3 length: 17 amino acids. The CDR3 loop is CASSQDRISANTDTQYF. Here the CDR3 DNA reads TGTGCCAGCAGCCAAGATAGAATTAGCGCTAACACAGATACGCAGTATTTT.

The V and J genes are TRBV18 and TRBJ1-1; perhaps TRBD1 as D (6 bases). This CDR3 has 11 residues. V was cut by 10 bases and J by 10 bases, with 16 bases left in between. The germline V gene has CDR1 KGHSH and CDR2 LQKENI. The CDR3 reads CATSGGQLAFF. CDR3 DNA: TGTGCCACCTCCGGAGGACAGCTAGCTTTCTTT.

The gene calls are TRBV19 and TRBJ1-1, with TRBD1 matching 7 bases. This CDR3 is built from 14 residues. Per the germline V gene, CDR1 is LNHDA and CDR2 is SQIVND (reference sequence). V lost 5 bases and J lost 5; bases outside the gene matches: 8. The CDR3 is CASSQGQVITEAFF. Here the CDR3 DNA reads TGTGCCAGTAGTCAAGGACAGGTCATTACTGAAGCTTTCTTT.

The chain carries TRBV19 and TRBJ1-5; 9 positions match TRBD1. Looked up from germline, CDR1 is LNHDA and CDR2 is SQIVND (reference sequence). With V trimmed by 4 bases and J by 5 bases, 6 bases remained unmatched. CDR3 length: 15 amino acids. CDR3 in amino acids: CASSTSGQGYQPQHF. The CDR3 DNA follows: TGTGCCAGTAGTACCTCCGGACAGGGGTATCAGCCCCAGCATTTT.

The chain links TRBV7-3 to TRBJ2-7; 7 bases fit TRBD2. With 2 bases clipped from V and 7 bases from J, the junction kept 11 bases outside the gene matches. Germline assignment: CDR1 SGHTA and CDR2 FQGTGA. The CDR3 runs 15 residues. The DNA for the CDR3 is TGTGCCAGCAGCTTACATAGCGGGTCAGCTGTAGAGCAGTACTTC. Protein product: CASSLHSGSAVEQYF.

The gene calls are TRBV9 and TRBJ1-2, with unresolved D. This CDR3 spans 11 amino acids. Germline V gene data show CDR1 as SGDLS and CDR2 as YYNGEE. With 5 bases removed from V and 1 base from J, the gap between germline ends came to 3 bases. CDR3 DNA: TGTGCCAGCAGGGATAACTATGGCTACACCTTC. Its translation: CASRDNYGYTF.

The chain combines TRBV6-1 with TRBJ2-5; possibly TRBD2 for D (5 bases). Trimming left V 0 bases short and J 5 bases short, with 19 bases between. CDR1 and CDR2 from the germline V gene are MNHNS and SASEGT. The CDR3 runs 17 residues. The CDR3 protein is CASSEAGRTPLRETQYF. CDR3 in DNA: TGTGCCAGCAGTGAAGCCGGCCGGACTCCCCTGAGGGAGACCCAGTACTTC.

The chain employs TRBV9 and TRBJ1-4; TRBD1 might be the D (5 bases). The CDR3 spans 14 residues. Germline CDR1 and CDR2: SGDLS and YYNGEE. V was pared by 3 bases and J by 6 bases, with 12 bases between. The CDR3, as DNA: TGTGCCAGCAGCGGTCCGGGGCGGGATGAAAAACTGTTTTTT. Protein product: CASSGPGRDEKLFF. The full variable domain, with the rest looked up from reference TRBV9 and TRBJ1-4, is DSGVTQTPKHLITATGQRVTLRCSPRSGDLSVYWYQQSLDQGLQFLIQYYNGEERAKGNILERFSAQQFPDLHSELNLSSLELGDSALYFCASSGPGRDEKLFFGSGTQLSVL.

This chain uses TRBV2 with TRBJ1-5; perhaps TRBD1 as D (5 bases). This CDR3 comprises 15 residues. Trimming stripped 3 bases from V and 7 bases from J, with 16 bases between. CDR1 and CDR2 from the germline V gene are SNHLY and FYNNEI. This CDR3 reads CASSDVEAGRQPQHF. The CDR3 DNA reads TGTGCCAGCAGTGACGTGGAGGCAGGGAGGCAGCCCCAGCATTTT.

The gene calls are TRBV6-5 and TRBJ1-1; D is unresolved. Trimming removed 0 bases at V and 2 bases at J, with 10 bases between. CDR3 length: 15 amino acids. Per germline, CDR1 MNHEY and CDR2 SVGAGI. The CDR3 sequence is CASSYSRRFNTEAFF. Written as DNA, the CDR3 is TGTGCCAGCAGTTACTCCCGCAGATTTAACACTGAAGCTTTCTTT.

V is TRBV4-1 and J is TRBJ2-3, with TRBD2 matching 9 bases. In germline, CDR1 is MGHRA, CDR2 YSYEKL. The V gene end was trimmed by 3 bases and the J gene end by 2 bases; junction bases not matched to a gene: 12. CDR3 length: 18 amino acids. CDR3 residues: CASSQPILAGEYTDTQYF. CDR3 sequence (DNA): TGCGCCAGCAGCCAGCCAATCTTAGCGGGGGAGTACACAGATACGCAGTATTTT.

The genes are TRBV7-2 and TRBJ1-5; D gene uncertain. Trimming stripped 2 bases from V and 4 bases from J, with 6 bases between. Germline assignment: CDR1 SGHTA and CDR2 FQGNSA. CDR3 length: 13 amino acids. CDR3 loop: CASSLSRNQPQHF. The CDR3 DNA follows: TGTGCCAGCAGCTTATCCAGAAATCAGCCCCAGCATTTT.